This is a list of T cell receptor beta chains from one sample in a study of shared clonotypes between healthy human individuals. Sequencing used immunoSEQ multiplex PCR; TCRdb keeps in-frame clones, though not all of them. The table has 550,000 to 800,000 clones, about 90% seen once. The sample was memory CD8+ T cells from PBMCs. The receptors stem from a man between 18 and 35 years old in good health. Some clones in this sample may be carry-over from other donors' samples. Each CDR3 is given with its conserved first and last residue. Each record gives: J gene, V gene, clone size, D gene, CDR3 protein, CDR3 DNA. A D gene is named only where the DNA matches it firmly. For some rows the clone size is stated as once, few or many, or as a class when expanded; others skip it.

J gene: TRBJ1-1; V gene: TRBV6-1; clone size: -; D gene: -; CDR3 protein: CASSGWEGSSTEAFF; CDR3 DNA: TGTGCCAGCAGTGGATGGGAGGGTTCGTCCACTGAAGCTTTCTTT
J gene: TRBJ2-2; V gene: TRBV6-1; clone size: -; D gene: -; CDR3 protein: CASSIRHPQAGELFF; CDR3 DNA: TGTGCCAGCAGTATAAGACACCCCCAGGCCGGGGAGCTGTTTTTT
J gene: TRBJ1-4; V gene: TRBV5-1; clone size: -; D gene: -; CDR3 protein: CASSLHGEKLFF; CDR3 DNA: TGCGCCAGCAGCTTACATGGCGAAAAACTGTTTTTT
J gene: TRBJ2-7; V gene: TRBV5-4; clone size: -; D gene: TRBD1; CDR3 protein: CASSYGQAYEQYF; CDR3 DNA: TGTGCCAGCAGCTACGGACAGGCCTACGAGCAGTACTTC
J gene: TRBJ2-1; V gene: TRBV7-9; clone size: -; D gene: -; CDR3 protein: CASSPVTAYNEQFF; CDR3 DNA: TGTGCCAGCAGCCCCGTGACAGCTTACAATGAGCAGTTCTTC
J gene: TRBJ1-1; V gene: TRBV5-6; clone size: -; D gene: -; CDR3 protein: CASSRPGTEAFF; CDR3 DNA: TGTGCCAGCAGCCGTCCGGGGACTGAAGCTTTCTTT
J gene: TRBJ1-1; V gene: TRBV10-1; clone size: -; D gene: TRBD1; CDR3 protein: CASSDQGVGTEAFF; CDR3 DNA: TGCGCCAGCAGTGATCAGGGGGTCGGCACTGAAGCTTTCTTT
J gene: TRBJ1-5; V gene: TRBV28; clone size: -; D gene: -; CDR3 protein: CASSLLSPGDQPQHF; CDR3 DNA: TGTGCCAGCAGCTTACTCTCCCCAGGTGATCAGCCCCAGCATTTT
J gene: TRBJ2-3; V gene: TRBV9; clone size: once; D gene: TRBD2; CDR3 protein: CASSPYRGLAGGDTQYF; CDR3 DNA: TGTGCCAGCAGCCCTTATAGGGGGCTAGCGGGAGGGGATACGCAGTATTTT
J gene: TRBJ2-7; V gene: TRBV6-5; clone size: -; D gene: TRBD2; CDR3 protein: CASSPGLAVSYEQYF; CDR3 DNA: TGTGCCAGCAGTCCGGGACTAGCGGTTTCCTACGAGCAGTACTTC
J gene: TRBJ1-5; V gene: TRBV4-1; clone size: -; D gene: -; CDR3 protein: CASSQDQGPIEPQHF; CDR3 DNA: TGCGCCAGCAGCCAAGACCAGGGCCCGATCGAGCCCCAGCATTTT
J gene: TRBJ2-7; V gene: TRBV27; clone size: -; D gene: TRBD2; CDR3 protein: CASSSQRDYPSYEQYF; CDR3 DNA: TGTGCCAGCAGTTCCCAACGGGACTATCCTTCCTACGAGCAGTACTTC
J gene: TRBJ2-7; V gene: TRBV7-3; clone size: once; D gene: -; CDR3 protein: CASSQGPSYEQYF; CDR3 DNA: TGTGCCAGCAGCCAGGGGCCCAGCTACGAGCAGTACTTC
J gene: TRBJ2-7; V gene: TRBV2; clone size: -; D gene: -; CDR3 protein: CASREYDQYF; CDR3 DNA: TGTGCCAGCAGGGAATACGATCAGTACTTC
J gene: TRBJ2-1; V gene: TRBV6-7; clone size: -; D gene: TRBD2; CDR3 protein: CASSYSMGGLAEREHAGEQFF; CDR3 DNA: TGTGCCAGCAGTTACTCGATGGGGGGATTAGCGGAGCGGGAGCATGCCGGTGAGCAGTTCTTC
J gene: TRBJ1-1; V gene: TRBV30; clone size: -; D gene: -; CDR3 protein: CAWVFGDTEAFF; CDR3 DNA: TGTGCCTGGGTCTTTGGGGACACTGAAGCTTTCTTT
J gene: TRBJ2-1; V gene: TRBV5-1; clone size: few; D gene: -; CDR3 protein: CASSLATGREQFF; CDR3 DNA: TGCGCCAGCAGCTTGGCGACAGGTCGCGAGCAGTTCTTC
J gene: TRBJ1-2; V gene: TRBV30; clone size: -; D gene: -; CDR3 protein: CAWRQPRGYTF; CDR3 DNA: TGTGCCTGGAGGCAACCCCGAGGCTACACCTTC